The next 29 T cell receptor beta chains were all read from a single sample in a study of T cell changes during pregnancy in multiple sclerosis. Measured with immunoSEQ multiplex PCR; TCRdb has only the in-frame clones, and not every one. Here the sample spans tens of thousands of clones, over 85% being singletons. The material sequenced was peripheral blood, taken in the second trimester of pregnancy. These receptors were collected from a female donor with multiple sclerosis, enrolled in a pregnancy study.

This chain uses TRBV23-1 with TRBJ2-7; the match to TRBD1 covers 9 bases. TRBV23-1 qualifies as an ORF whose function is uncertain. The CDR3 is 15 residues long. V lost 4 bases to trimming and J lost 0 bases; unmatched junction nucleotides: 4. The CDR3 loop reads CASSPRDRVSYEQYF. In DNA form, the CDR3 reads TGCGCCAGCAGTCCCCGGGACAGGGTCTCCTACGAGCAGTACTTC.

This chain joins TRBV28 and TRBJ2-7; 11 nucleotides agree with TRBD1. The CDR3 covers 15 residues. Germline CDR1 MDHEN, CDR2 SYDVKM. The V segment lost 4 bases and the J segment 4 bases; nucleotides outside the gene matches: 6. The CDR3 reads CASSSGGQGEYEQYF. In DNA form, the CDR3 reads TGTGCCAGCAGTTCGGGGGGACAGGGGGAATACGAGCAGTACTTC.

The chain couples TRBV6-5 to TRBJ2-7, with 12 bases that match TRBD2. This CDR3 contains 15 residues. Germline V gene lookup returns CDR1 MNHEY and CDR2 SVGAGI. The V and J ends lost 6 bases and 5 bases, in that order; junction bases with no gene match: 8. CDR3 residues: CASSSLTSGSNEQYF. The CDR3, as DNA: TGTGCCAGCAGCAGCCTGACTAGCGGGAGCAACGAGCAGTACTTC.

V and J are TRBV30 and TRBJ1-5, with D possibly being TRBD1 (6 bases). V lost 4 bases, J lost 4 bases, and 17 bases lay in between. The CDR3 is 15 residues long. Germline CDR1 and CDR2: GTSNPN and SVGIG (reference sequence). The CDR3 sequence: CAWKKRSGENQPQHF. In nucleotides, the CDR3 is TGTGCCTGGAAGAAAAGATCAGGGGAAAATCAGCCCCAGCATTTT.

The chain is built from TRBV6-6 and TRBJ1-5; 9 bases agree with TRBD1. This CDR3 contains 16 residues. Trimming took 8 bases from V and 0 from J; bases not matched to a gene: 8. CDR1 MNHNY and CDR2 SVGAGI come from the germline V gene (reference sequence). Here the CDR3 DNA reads TGTGCCAGCGACAGGGGGGAACTCTATAGCAATCAGCCCCAGCATTTT. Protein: CASDRGELYSNQPQHF.

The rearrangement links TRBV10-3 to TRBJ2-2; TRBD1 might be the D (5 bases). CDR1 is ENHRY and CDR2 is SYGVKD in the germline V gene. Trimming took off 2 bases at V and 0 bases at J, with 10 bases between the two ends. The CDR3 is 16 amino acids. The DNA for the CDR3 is TGTGCCATCAGTGAGGGGGCGGACGCGAACACCGGGGAGCTGTTTTTT. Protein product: CAISEGADANTGELFF.

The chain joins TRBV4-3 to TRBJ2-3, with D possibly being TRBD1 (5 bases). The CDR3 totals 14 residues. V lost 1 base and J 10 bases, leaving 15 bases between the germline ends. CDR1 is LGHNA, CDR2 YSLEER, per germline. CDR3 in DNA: TGCGCCAGCAGCCAAGGGCAGGGTAGAATGGCGCAGTATTTT. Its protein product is CASSQGQGRMAQYF.

This CDR3 reads CASSNTGGYEQYF. The CDR3 DNA sequence: TGTGCCAGCAGCAATACAGGGGGCTACGAGCAGTACTTC. The chain uses TRBV11-3 and TRBJ2-7; 8 nucleotides agree with TRBD1. J lost 3 bases, V lost 5 bases, and 3 bases had no gene match. This CDR3 is 13 amino acids long. CDR1 and CDR2 from the germline V gene are SGHNT and YENEEA.

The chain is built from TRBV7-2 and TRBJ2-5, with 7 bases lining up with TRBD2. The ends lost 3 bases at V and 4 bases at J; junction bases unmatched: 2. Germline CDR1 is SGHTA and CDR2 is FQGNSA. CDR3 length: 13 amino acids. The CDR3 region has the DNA TGTGCCAGCAGCTTCGCGGGAGCAGAGACCCAGTACTTC. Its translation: CASSFAGAETQYF.

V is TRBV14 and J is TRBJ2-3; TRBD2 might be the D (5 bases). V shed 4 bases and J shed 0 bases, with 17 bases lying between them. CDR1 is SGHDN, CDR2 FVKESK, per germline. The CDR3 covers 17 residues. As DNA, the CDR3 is TGTGCCAGCAGCCCCCGTCGGGGTACCCCTAGCACAGATACGCAGTATTTT. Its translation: CASSPRRGTPSTDTQYF.

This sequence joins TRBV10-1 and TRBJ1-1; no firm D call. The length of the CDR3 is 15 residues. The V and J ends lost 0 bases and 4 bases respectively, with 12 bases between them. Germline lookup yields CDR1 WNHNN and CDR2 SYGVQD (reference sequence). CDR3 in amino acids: CASSESRYVGTEAFF. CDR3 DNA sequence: TGCGCCAGCAGTGAGTCGCGCTACGTCGGCACTGAAGCTTTCTTT.

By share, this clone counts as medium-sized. The CDR3 sequence: CASSLSVNTEAFF. CDR3 in DNA: TGTGCCAGCAGCTTATCGGTGAACACTGAAGCTTTCTTT. The chain combines TRBV7-3 with TRBJ1-1, with D uncertain. Trimming took 2 bases from V and 0 from J, leaving 4 bases between them. The CDR3 is made up of 13 amino acids. Germline V gene data show CDR1 as SGHTA and CDR2 as FQGTGA.

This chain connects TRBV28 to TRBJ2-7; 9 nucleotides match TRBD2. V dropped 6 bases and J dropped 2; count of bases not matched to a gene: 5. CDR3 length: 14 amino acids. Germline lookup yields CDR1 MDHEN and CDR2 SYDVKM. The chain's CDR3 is CASRLAGLTYEQYF. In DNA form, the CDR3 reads TGTGCCAGCAGACTAGCGGGCCTAACCTACGAGCAGTACTTC.

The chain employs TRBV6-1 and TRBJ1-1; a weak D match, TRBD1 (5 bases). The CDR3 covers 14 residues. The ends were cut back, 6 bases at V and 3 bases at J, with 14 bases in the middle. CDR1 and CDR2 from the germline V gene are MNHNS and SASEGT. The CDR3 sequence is CASRGRQIDTEAFF. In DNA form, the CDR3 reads TGTGCCAGCAGGGGCAGACAGATCGACACTGAAGCTTTCTTT.

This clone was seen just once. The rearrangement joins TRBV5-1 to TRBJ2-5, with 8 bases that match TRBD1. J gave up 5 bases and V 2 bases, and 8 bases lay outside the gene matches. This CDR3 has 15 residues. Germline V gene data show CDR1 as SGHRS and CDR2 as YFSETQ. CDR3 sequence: CASSFGQGARETQYF. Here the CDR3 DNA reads TGCGCCAGCAGCTTTGGGCAGGGGGCACGGGAGACCCAGTACTTC. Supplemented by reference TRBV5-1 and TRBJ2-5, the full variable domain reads KAGVTQTPRYLIKTRGQQVTLSCSPISGHRSVSWYQQTPGQGLQFLFEYFSETQRNKGNFPGRFSGRQFSNSRSEMNVSTLELGDSALYLCASSFGQGARETQYFGPGTRLLVL.

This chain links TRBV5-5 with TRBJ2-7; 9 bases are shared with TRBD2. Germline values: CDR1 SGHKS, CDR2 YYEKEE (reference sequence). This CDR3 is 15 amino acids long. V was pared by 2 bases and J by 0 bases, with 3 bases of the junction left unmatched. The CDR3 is CASSFPSGDSYEQYF. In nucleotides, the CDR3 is TGTGCCAGCAGCTTCCCTAGCGGGGACTCCTACGAGCAGTACTTC.

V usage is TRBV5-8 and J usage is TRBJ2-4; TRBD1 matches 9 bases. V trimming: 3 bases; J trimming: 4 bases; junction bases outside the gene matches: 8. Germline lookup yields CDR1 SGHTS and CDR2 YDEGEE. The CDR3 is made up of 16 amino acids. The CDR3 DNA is TGTGCCAGCAGCTCACAATGGACAGGGGTAAAAAACATTCAGTACTTC. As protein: CASSSQWTGVKNIQYF.

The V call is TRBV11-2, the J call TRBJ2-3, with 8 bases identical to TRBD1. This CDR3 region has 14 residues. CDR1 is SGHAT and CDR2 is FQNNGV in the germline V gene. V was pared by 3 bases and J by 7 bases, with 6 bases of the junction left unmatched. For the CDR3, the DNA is TGTGCCAGCAGCTTCCTCCAGGGGGCATATACGCAGTATTTT. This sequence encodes CASSFLQGAYTQYF.

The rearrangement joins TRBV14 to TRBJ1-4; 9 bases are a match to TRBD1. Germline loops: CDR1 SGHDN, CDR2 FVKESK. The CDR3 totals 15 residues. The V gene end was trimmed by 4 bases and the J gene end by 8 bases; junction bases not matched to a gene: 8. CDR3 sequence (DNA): TGTGCCAGCAGCCGCCCCGGGACAGGGAGCGAAAAACTGTTTTTT. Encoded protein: CASSRPGTGSEKLFF.

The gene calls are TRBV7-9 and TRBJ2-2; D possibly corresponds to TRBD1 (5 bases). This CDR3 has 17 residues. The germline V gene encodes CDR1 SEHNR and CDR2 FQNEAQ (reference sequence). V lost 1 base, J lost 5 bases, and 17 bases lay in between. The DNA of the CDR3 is TGTGCCAGCAGCTTAGTCTCTGGGGCGGTACGGACCGGGGAGCTGTTTTTT. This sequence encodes CASSLVSGAVRTGELFF.

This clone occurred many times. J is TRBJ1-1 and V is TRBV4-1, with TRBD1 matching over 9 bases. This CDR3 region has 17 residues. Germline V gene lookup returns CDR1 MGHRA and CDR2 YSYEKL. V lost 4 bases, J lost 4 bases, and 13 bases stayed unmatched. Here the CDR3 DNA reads TGCGCCAGCAGCCCCCTCGGGGGTGGGGGACAGGGCACTGAAGCTTTCTTT. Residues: CASSPLGGGGQGTEAFF.

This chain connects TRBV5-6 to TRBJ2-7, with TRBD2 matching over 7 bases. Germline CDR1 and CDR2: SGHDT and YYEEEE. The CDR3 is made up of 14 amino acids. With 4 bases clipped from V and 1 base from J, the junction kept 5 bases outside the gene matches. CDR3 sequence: CASSRGLDSYEQYF. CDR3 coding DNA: TGTGCCAGCAGCCGCGGACTAGATTCCTACGAGCAGTACTTC.

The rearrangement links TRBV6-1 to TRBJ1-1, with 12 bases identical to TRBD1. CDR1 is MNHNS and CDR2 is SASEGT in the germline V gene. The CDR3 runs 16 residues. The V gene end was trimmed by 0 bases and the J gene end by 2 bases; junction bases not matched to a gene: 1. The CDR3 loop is CASSEAGTGGNTEAFF. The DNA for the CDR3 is TGTGCCAGCAGTGAAGCTGGGACAGGGGGCAACACTGAAGCTTTCTTT.

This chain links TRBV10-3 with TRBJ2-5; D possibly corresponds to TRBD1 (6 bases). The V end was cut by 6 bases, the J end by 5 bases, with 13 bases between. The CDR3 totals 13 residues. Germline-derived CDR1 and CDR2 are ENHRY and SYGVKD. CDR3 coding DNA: TGTGCCATCAGCGCAGGGGACGGCGAGACCCAGTACTTC. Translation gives CAISAGDGETQYF.

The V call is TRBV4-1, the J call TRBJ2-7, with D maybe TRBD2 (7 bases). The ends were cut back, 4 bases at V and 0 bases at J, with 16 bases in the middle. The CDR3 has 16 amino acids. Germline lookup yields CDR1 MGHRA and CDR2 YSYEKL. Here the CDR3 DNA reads TGCGCCAGCAGCCGTTCCGGGGGGCTCCTCTCCTACGAGCAGTACTTC. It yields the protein CASSRSGGLLSYEQYF.

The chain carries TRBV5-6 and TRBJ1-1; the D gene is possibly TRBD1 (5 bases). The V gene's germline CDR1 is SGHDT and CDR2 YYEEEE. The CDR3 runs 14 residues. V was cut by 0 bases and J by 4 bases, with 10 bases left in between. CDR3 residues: CASSLADSGTEAFF. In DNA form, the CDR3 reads TGTGCCAGCAGCTTGGCCGACAGTGGCACTGAAGCTTTCTTT.

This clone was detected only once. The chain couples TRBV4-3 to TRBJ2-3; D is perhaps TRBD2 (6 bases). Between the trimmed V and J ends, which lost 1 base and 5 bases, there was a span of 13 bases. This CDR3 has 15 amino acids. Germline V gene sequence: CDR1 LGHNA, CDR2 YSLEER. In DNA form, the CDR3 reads TGCGCCAGCAGCCAAGGTTGGAGGGGTGAAGATACGCAGTATTTT. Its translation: CASSQGWRGEDTQYF.

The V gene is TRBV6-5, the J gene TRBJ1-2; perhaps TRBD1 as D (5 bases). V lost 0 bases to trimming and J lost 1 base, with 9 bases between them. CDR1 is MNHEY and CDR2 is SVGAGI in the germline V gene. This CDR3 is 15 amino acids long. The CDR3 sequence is CASSYSRALNYGYTF. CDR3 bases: TGTGCCAGCAGTTACTCCAGGGCCCTTAACTATGGCTACACCTTC.

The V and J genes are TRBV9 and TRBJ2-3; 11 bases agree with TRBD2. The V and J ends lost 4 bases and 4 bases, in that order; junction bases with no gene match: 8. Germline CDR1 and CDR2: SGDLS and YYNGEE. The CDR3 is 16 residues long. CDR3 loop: CASSTVLAGGPDTQYF. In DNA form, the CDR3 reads TGTGCCAGCAGCACCGTCTTAGCGGGAGGGCCAGATACGCAGTATTTT.